These T cell receptor beta chains were read from a single sample in a study of Ad26.COV2.S vaccination and SARS-CoV-2 variants. Assay used: immunoSEQ multiplex PCR; TCRdb lists only in-frame clones, some missing. This repertoire shows roughly 350,000 clones, 65% to 90% found once; its top ten account for around a tenth. The sample was peripheral blood, taken in a trial of Ad26.COV2.S vaccine versus placebo. These receptors were collected from a person aged 18-65 years who received the Ad26.COV2.S COVID-19 vaccine or a placebo. Each CDR3 is given with its conserved first and last residue. The D gene is left open where the match is weak. Not all rows give a size; the values are once, few, many and, for expanded clones, a class.

>TRBJ2-5|TRBV10-1|once|TRBD2
TGCGCCAGCAGTGAGCAGGGAGGGTCTCCACAAGAGACCCAGTACTTC
CASSEQGGSPQETQYF
>TRBJ2-1|TRBV6-1|.|.
TGTGCCAGCAGTGAGAGGGGACAACGACACTCCTACAATGAGCAGTTCTTC
CASSERGQRHSYNEQFF
>TRBJ2-7|TRBV27|once|TRBD1
TGTGCCAGCAGTTTCCAGGGGGCGTACGAGCAGTACTTC
CASSFQGAYEQYF
>TRBJ2-1|TRBV6-2/TRBV6-3|.|TRBD2
TGTGCCAGCAGTTACTCGAGAACGAGGCGGGAGGGCCGGGGCAATGAGCAGTTCTTC
CASSYSRTRREGRGNEQFF
>TRBJ1-3|TRBV19|.|.
TGTGCCAGTATGGCCGCGGCGGTAGAACACTATATATCTGGAAACACCATATATTTT
CASMAAAVEHYISGNTIYF
>TRBJ2-1|TRBV24-1|once|TRBD2
TGTGCCACCAGTGAATCGGCGGGAGGGTACTACAATGAGCAGTTCTTC
CATSESAGGYYNEQFF
>TRBJ1-1|TRBV18|.|.
TGTGCCAGCTCGGCCGGGCCTGGGGACACTGAAGCTTTCTTT
CASSAGPGDTEAFF
>TRBJ1-2|TRBV28|.|.
TGTGCCAGCAGTTTATCGAGCAGTTCGGAAGGCTACACCTTC
CASSLSSSSEGYTF
>TRBJ1-5|TRBV15|many|.
TGTGCCACCAGCAAAGGGCACTCTAGCAATCAGCCCCAGCATTTT
CATSKGHSSNQPQHF
>TRBJ1-1|TRBV19|once|TRBD1
TGTGCCAGTAGGAGACAGGGAACCCACACTGAAGCTTTCTTT
CASRRQGTHTEAFF
>TRBJ1-1|TRBV2|once|TRBD1
TGTGCCAGCAGTGGGGACAGTAGGAACACTGAAGCTTTCTTT
CASSGDSRNTEAFF
>TRBJ1-1|TRBV24-1|.|.
TGTGCCACCAGTGATTCGAGGGGCTTGAACACTGAAGCTTTCTTT
CATSDSRGLNTEAFF
>TRBJ2-1|TRBV23-1|.|TRBD1
TGCGCCAGCAGTCAATTAGGGCAGGGGGCGCCCGATGAGCAGTTCTTC
CASSQLGQGAPDEQFF
>TRBJ2-1|TRBV6-2/TRBV6-3|many|TRBD1
TGTGCCAGCAGTCCCGGGACAGAGAGGGATGAGCAGTTCTTC
CASSPGTERDEQFF
>TRBJ2-7|TRBV6-2/TRBV6-3|.|TRBD2
TGTGCCAGCAGTTATGTCGGACTAGCGAACGAGCAGTACTTC
CASSYVGLANEQYF
>TRBJ2-7|TRBV6-2/TRBV6-3|.|.
TGTGCCAGCACCCCTTACAGGCTCTCCTACGAGCAGTACTTC
CASTPYRLSYEQYF
>TRBJ2-7|TRBV13|.|.
TGTGCCAGCAGCTTGTCTTCCGGACGGAGCTACGAGCAGTACTTC
CASSLSSGRSYEQYF
>TRBJ1-2|TRBV3-1/TRBV3-2|.|TRBD1
TGTGCCAGCAGCGCACAGGGGTCCTCCTATGGCTACACCTTC
CASSAQGSSYGYTF
>TRBJ1-2|TRBV2|few|.
TGTGCCAGCAATCCCGGAGGCAGGGGATTCCATGGCTACACCTTC
CASNPGGRGFHGYTF
>TRBJ2-3|TRBV21-1|.|.
TGTGCCAGCAGCAAAGTTAAGGAGTCCACAGATACGCAGTATTTT
CASSKVKESTDTQYF
>TRBJ1-2|TRBV7-9|once|.
TGTGCCAGCAGCCCAGCCCTCCTGACAGGATTAAACTATGGCTACACCTTC
CASSPALLTGLNYGYTF
>TRBJ2-3|TRBV5-1|.|.
TGCGCCAGCAGCTCGGGCGACTCCTCGGTCGATACGCAGTATTTT
CASSSGDSSVDTQYF
>TRBJ2-5|TRBV28|once|TRBD1
TGTGCCAGCAGTACTCCGGGACAGCCTCAAGAGACCCAGTACTTC
CASSTPGQPQETQYF
>TRBJ1-5|TRBV24-1|few|TRBD1
TGTGCCACCAGTGCCTCCGGGACAGCTCAGCCCCAGCATTTT
CATSASGTAQPQHF
>TRBJ1-4|TRBV2|.|.
TGTGCCAGCAGCCTCGGGAGGGGCGGCCGCGGAAAACTGTTTTTT
CASSLGRGGRGKLFF
>TRBJ2-5|TRBV2|once|.
TGTGCCAGCAGTGAGTTGGGAGGAACGCAGGAGACCCAGTACTTC
CASSELGGTQETQYF
>TRBJ2-3|TRBV9|.|.
TGTGCCAGCAGCGTAGTGGGCATCAGCACAGATACGCAGTATTTT
CASSVVGISTDTQYF
>TRBJ2-5|TRBV21-1|.|.
TGTGCCAGCAGCGACCGGACAGAGGAAGAGACCCAGTACTTC
CASSDRTEEETQYF
>TRBJ2-7|TRBV19|.|.
TGTGCCAGTAGCCTTGGCGGGGAGCAGTACTTC
CASSLGGEQYF
>TRBJ1-3|TRBV15|.|.
TGTGCCACCAGCAGGGCAAAATCCTCTGGAAACACCATATATTTT
CATSRAKSSGNTIYF
>TRBJ2-7|TRBV28|.|TRBD1
TGTGCCAGCAACCCGGGACAGGGCCCCGAGCAGTACTTC
CASNPGQGPEQYF
>TRBJ1-1|TRBV7-6|.|.
TGTGCCAGCAGCTTAGGTGGCACGGTAAACACTGAAGCTTTCTTT
CASSLGGTVNTEAFF
>TRBJ1-2|TRBV5-1|.|TRBD1
TGCGCCAGCAGCAATTCCGGGACAGGGGGGTATGGCTACACCTTC
CASSNSGTGGYGYTF
>TRBJ2-7|TRBV7-2|.|TRBD1
TGTGCCAGCAGCTTAACAGGGGGTACCTACGAGCAGTACTTC
CASSLTGGTYEQYF
>TRBJ1-1|TRBV19|.|TRBD1
TGTGCCAGTAGAGGGACAGGGGTTGCGGACACTGAAGCTTTCTTT
CASRGTGVADTEAFF
>TRBJ1-1|TRBV5-1|few|TRBD1
TGCGCCAGCAGCTTGGCGGGACAGAGCACGGCTTTCTTT
CASSLAGQSTAFF
>TRBJ2-7|TRBV7-2|.|.
TGTGCCAGCAGCTTATACGCGGAGGCCTACGAGCAGTACTTC
CASSLYAEAYEQYF
>TRBJ2-3|TRBV14|once|.
TGTGCCAGCAGCGACCGACTAGGAGAAAGCACAGATACGCAGTATTTT
CASSDRLGESTDTQYF
>TRBJ2-1|TRBV11-3|.|TRBD1
TGTGCCAGCAGCTCGGGACAGGGACGAACCAATGAGCAGTTCTTC
CASSSGQGRTNEQFF
>TRBJ2-2|TRBV5-6|.|TRBD2
TGTGCCAGCAGCTTCGAAGCGGGGGCCGGGGAGCTGTTTTTT
CASSFEAGAGELFF
>TRBJ2-7|TRBV11-2|.|TRBD1
TGTGCCAGCAGCCGTACGACAGGGCCAACAGGGGAGCAGTACTTC
CASSRTTGPTGEQYF
>TRBJ2-7|TRBV5-5|once|TRBD1
TGTGCCAGCAGCTGGGGCCGGGACAGGGGTCGGGGCGAGCAGTACTTC
CASSWGRDRGRGEQYF
>TRBJ1-6|TRBV7-9|.|.
TGTGCCAGCAGGCGCTCCTATAATTCACCCCTCCACTTT
CASRRSYNSPLHF
>TRBJ1-1|TRBV7-9|.|.
TGTGCCAGCAGCTTAGATGAACAGATGAACACTGAAGCTTTCTTT
CASSLDEQMNTEAFF
>TRBJ1-1|TRBV19|.|.
TGTGCCAGTAGTACCCTCGGACAGCCTGAGGGAGCTTTCTTT
CASSTLGQPEGAFF